What follows are 26 T cell receptor beta chains derived from one specimen sequenced in a study of T cells in Graves' hyperthyroidism and ophthalmopathy. Amplification of TCR beta CDR3 regions used RNA as the template. Using the HTBI primer set, a first-round RT-PCR was run on the TCR CDR3. From the multiplex PCR reads, TCRdb called clonotypes with MiXCR, one entry per CDR3 protein. The table shows about 510,000 distinct CDR3 sequences, with about 45% occurring only once. Sequencing was done on a sample of peripheral blood or thyroid tissue (not recorded which). Source of these receptors: an adult woman with Graves' disease, either hyperthyroidism or ophthalmopathy (not recorded which).

The rearrangement uses TRBV5-6 and TRBJ1-6; possibly TRBD1 for D (5 bases). Trimming cost V 10 bases and J 0 bases, with 17 bases left between them. The CDR3 totals 16 residues. Germline CDR1 is SGHDT and CDR2 is YYEEEE. CDR3 in DNA: TGTGCCTGGGGGACTCTCGGAAGCTCCTATAATTCACCCCTCCACTTT. Residues: CAWGTLGSSYNSPLHF.

V and J are TRBV10-3 and TRBJ2-7; TRBD1 matches 11 bases. V shed 6 bases and J 6 bases; nucleotides not matched to a gene: 13. This CDR3 spans 16 amino acids. CDR1 ENHRY and CDR2 SYGVKD come from the germline V gene. The CDR3 DNA reads TGTGCCATCAGGGGACAGGGGGTTAGTGACTGGTCCGAGCAGTACTTC. The encoded protein is CAIRGQGVSDWSEQYF.

V usage is TRBV29-1 and J usage is TRBJ1-1, with 9 nucleotides matching TRBD1. The CDR3 loop spans 12 amino acids. In germline, CDR1 is SQVTM, CDR2 ANQGSEA. V lost 8 bases, J lost 5 bases, and 6 bases stayed unmatched. Written as DNA, the CDR3 is TGCAGCTTAATGGGACAGGGTACTGAAGCTTTCTTT. Translating it yields CSLMGQGTEAFF. The entire variable domain, with the rest obtained from reference TRBV29-1 and TRBJ1-1, is as follows: SAVISQKPSRDICQRGTSLTIQCQVDSQVTMMFWYRQQPGQSLTLIATANQGSEATYESGFVIDKFPISRPNLTFSTLTVSNMSPEDSSIYLCSLMGQGTEAFFGQGTRLTVV.

This clonotype was counted at least ten times. The chain joins TRBV20-1 to TRBJ1-4; D is ambiguous. Germline CDR1 and CDR2: DFQATT and SNEGSKA (reference sequence). V lost 0 bases to trimming and J lost 5 bases, with 19 bases between them. There are 17 residues in the CDR3. CDR3 protein: CSARDRGGPRSNEKLFF. The CDR3 region has the DNA TGCAGTGCTAGAGATCGTGGCGGGCCCAGGAGCAATGAAAAACTGTTTTTT.

On this clonotype: This is likely a read error, given that the CDR3 carries no conserved phenylalanine or tryptophan at its end. It is unclear where the CDR3 begins or ends on the DNA, so no DNA is shown, and the CDR3 is as TCRdb lists it. J is TRBJ2-6 and V is TRBV2. The CDR3 contains 8 residues when both ends are counted. Germline loops: CDR1 SNHLY, CDR2 FYNNEI. This chain's CDR3 is CASSANYP.

The chain is built from TRBV7-2 and TRBJ2-5; the D gene could be TRBD1 or TRBD2 (6 bases each). The germline gives CDR1 SGHTA, CDR2 FQGNSA. The CDR3 sequence is 18 residues long. Trimming removed 5 bases at V and 5 bases at J, with 27 bases between. CDR3 amino acids: CASSPETGGGPGHETQYF. The CDR3 nucleotides read TGTGCCAGCAGCCCCGAGACAGGAGGAGGGCCGGGTCACGAGACCCAGTACTTC.

This sequence joins TRBV25-1 and TRBJ1-1; D ambiguous. V lost 1 base and J 1 base, leaving 22 bases between the germline ends. The CDR3 sequence is 19 residues long. The germline CDR1 and CDR2 sequences are MGHDK and SYGVNS. CDR3 DNA: TGTGCCAGCAGTGAATTAACGACGACACCCGCCCGCGGGAACACTGAAGCTTTCTTT. Amino acid sequence: CASSELTTTPARGNTEAFF.

The V gene is TRBV10-3, the J gene TRBJ2-5; possible D gene TRBD2, 7 bases. The CDR3 is 15 residues long. Per germline, CDR1 ENHRY and CDR2 SYGVKD. V lost 3 bases and J lost 4, with 15 bases in between. CDR3 protein: CAISEPGGRGETQYF. As DNA, the CDR3 is TGTGCCATCAGTGAACCGGGGGGCAGGGGAGAGACCCAGTACTTC.

This clonotype was found many times. The chain employs TRBV19 and TRBJ1-1; D call uncertain. The CDR3 has 13 residues. CDR1 and CDR2 (germline): LNHDA, SQIVND (reference sequence). The V end lost 1 base, the J end lost 3 bases, and 6 bases lay between the germline ends. The CDR3 DNA follows: TGTGCCAGTAGTATAGGCACGCACACTGAAGCTTTCTTT. Residues: CASSIGTHTEAFF.

Only a few counts were recorded for this clonotype. The V and J genes are TRBV15 and TRBJ2-5; weak D call: TRBD2 (7 bases). Trimming shortened V by 2 bases and J by 0 bases, and 16 bases separated the two germline ends. The V gene's germline CDR1 is LNHNV and CDR2 YYDKDF (reference sequence). The length of the CDR3 is 17 residues. The CDR3 nucleotides are TGTGCCACCAGCAGATACGGACTAGGGGGATACCAAGAGACCCAGTACTTC. This sequence encodes CATSRYGLGGYQETQYF. Together with reference TRBV15 and TRBJ2-5, the CDR3 gives the full variable domain: DAMVIQNPRYQVTQFGKPVTLSCSQTLNHNVMYWYQQKSSQAPKLLFHYYDKDFNNEADTPDNFQSRRPNTSFCFLDIRSPGLGDTAMYLCATSRYGLGGYQETQYFGPGTRLLVL.

Ten or more counts support this clonotype. The V and J genes are TRBV6-6 and TRBJ1-1; weak D call: TRBD1 (6 bases). CDR3 size: 15 residues. V was cut by 6 bases and J by 3 bases, with 17 bases left in between. Germline V CDR1 and CDR2: MNHNY, SVGAGI (reference sequence). CDR3 region: CASRQTGGGDTEAFF. The DNA of the CDR3 is TGTGCCAGCAGACAAACGGGAGGGGGTGACACTGAAGCTTTCTTT.

The DNA for the CDR3 is TGTGCCAGTAGTATATCCAGCGGACAGGGTTCTGGGGCCAACGTCCTGACTTTC. It yields the protein CASSISSGQGSGANVLTF. The V call is TRBV19, the J call TRBJ2-6, with 8 bases that match TRBD1. J was trimmed by 1 base and V by 2 bases; bases with no gene match: 7. This CDR3 region has 18 residues. The V gene's germline CDR1 is LNHDA and CDR2 SQIVND (reference sequence). Using reference TRBV19 and TRBJ2-6 for the parts outside the CDR3, the full variable domain is DGGITQSPKYLFRKEGQNVTLSCEQNLNHDAMYWYRQDPGQGLRLIYYSQIVNDFQKGDIAEGYSVSREKKESFPLTVTSAQKNPTAFYLCASSISSGQGSGANVLTFGAGSRLTVL.

This clonotype showed up many times. This sequence joins TRBV4-1 and TRBJ1-5, with D unresolved. Germline V gene sequence: CDR1 MGHRA, CDR2 YSYEKL. The CDR3 runs to 18 residues. V dropped 1 base and J dropped 0 bases, with 16 bases sitting between them. The DNA for the CDR3 is TGCGCCAGCAGCCAAGTAGTTAAGACGGGATATAGCAATCAGCCCCAGCATTTT. As protein: CASSQVVKTGYSNQPQHF.

This clonotype has just a few counts. The gene calls are TRBV2 and TRBJ2-1, with TRBD1 matching 9 bases. The ends lost 5 bases at V and 9 bases at J; junction bases unmatched: 5. The V gene's germline CDR1 is SNHLY and CDR2 FYNNEI. This CDR3 comprises 13 residues. The CDR3 bases are TGTGCCAGCAGTCGAACAGGGGGCATTGAGCAGTTCTTC. Translated: CASSRTGGIEQFF.

The sample holds many counts of this clonotype. The gene calls are TRBV20-1 and TRBJ2-7, with 10 bases identical to TRBD2. The CDR3 loop spans 15 amino acids. Germline loops: CDR1 DFQATT, CDR2 SNEGSKA (reference sequence). J lost 4 bases, V lost 0 bases, and 6 bases had no gene match. The DNA for the CDR3 is TGCAGTGCTAGAGATGGGGCTAGCGGGAGTTACGAGCAGTACTTC. It specifies CSARDGASGSYEQYF.

In its sample, this clonotype was seen a few times. This chain uses TRBV3-1 with TRBJ1-4; D is perhaps TRBD1 (5 bases). V shed 5 bases and J shed 8 bases, with 12 bases lying between them. CDR3 size: 13 residues. CDR1 is LGHDT and CDR2 is YNNKEL in the germline V gene (reference sequence). CDR3 sequence reads: CASSTQGEEKLFF. The CDR3 DNA reads TGTGCCAGCAGCACCCAGGGTGAGGAAAAACTGTTTTTT.

The V and J genes are TRBV10-3 and TRBJ1-5; possible D gene TRBD1, 5 bases. V gave up 8 bases and J gave up 0 bases, with 11 bases separating them. The CDR3 is 14 residues long. Germline lookup yields CDR1 ENHRY and CDR2 SYGVKD. The CDR3 loop reads CAIGGYNSNQPQHF. The DNA for the CDR3 is TGTGCCATCGGGGGTTATAATAGCAATCAGCCCCAGCATTTT.

The V gene is TRBV30, the J gene TRBJ1-5; D gene ambiguous. CDR1 and CDR2 from the germline V gene are GTSNPN and SVGIG (reference sequence). V was pared by 2 bases and J by 0 bases, with 5 bases between. This CDR3 contains 13 residues. CDR3 in amino acids: CAWSTRSNQPQHF. The CDR3 DNA follows: TGTGCCTGGAGTACCCGTAGCAATCAGCCCCAGCATTTT.

This chain joins TRBV28 and TRBJ2-7; D is possibly TRBD2 (5 bases). V was trimmed by 5 bases and J by 2 bases, leaving 13 bases between them. The length of the CDR3 is 14 residues. Germline assignment: CDR1 MDHEN and CDR2 SYDVKM. The CDR3 sequence: CASSPQAEAYEQYF. Here the CDR3 DNA reads TGTGCCAGCAGTCCCCAAGCGGAAGCCTACGAGCAGTACTTC.

A single count supports this clonotype. This sequence joins TRBV5-1 and TRBJ1-1, with D possibly being TRBD1 (5 bases). The CDR3 covers 12 residues. V lost 5 bases and J lost 5, with 10 bases in between. The germline V gene encodes CDR1 SGHRS and CDR2 YFSETQ. The CDR3, as DNA: TGCGCCAGCAGGGGGCAAGAAACTGAAGCTTTCTTT. It encodes CASRGQETEAFF.

The chain combines TRBV11-2 with TRBJ2-7; 10 positions match TRBD1. This CDR3 has 15 amino acids. CDR1 SGHAT and CDR2 FQNNGV come from the germline V gene. Germline trimming cut 5 bases from V and 2 bases from J; bases unmatched to any gene: 6. CDR3 protein: CASSPRDRGTYEQYF. The DNA of the CDR3 is TGTGCCAGCAGCCCCCGGGACAGGGGAACCTACGAGCAGTACTTC.

This sequence joins TRBV7-9 and TRBJ1-4; D is ambiguous. The V end lost 6 bases, the J end lost 4 bases, and 9 bases lay between the germline ends. The CDR3 has 13 residues. Germline CDR1 SEHNR, CDR2 FQNEAQ (reference sequence). CDR3: CASREHINEKLFF. In nucleotides, the CDR3 is TGTGCCAGCAGAGAACACATTAATGAAAAACTGTTTTTT.

The chain is built from TRBV4-1 and TRBJ2-7; 8 nucleotides agree with TRBD1. J was trimmed by 2 bases and V by 1 base; bases with no gene match: 7. Germline assignment: CDR1 MGHRA and CDR2 YSYEKL. The CDR3 has 16 amino acids. The CDR3, as DNA: TGCGCCAGCAGCCAAGTTGCAGACAGGGGCACCTACGAGCAGTACTTC. This gives the protein CASSQVADRGTYEQYF.

This clonotype was picked up many times. The rearrangement uses TRBV11-2 and TRBJ2-2, with a weak D call TRBD2 (5 bases). The CDR3 runs 14 residues. V was cut by 0 bases and J by 4 bases, with 6 bases left in between. The germline V gene has CDR1 SGHAT and CDR2 FQNNGV. CDR3 loop: CASSLERGTGELFF. The CDR3 DNA follows: TGTGCCAGCAGCTTAGAACGGGGCACCGGGGAGCTGTTTTTT.

Comments on this clonotype: Its ends do not fully match the called genes, so a read error is possible. CDR3 nucleotides: TGTGCCAGCAGCGCCCGGGACAGACGAGAAAAACTGTTTTTT. Its protein product is CASSARDRREKLFF. V and J are TRBV4-1 and TRBJ1-4; TRBD1 matches at 7 bases. Germline lookup yields CDR1 MGHRA and CDR2 YSYEKL. This CDR3 is built from 14 residues.

The rearrangement joins TRBV5-1 to TRBJ1-1; 11 bases map to TRBD1. V shed 4 bases and J 0 bases; nucleotides not matched to a gene: 5. Germline CDR1 and CDR2: SGHRS and YFSETQ. This CDR3 is built from 16 residues. The CDR3 region is CASSVGTGGMNTEAFF. The CDR3 bases are TGCGCCAGCAGCGTCGGGACAGGGGGTATGAACACTGAAGCTTTCTTT.